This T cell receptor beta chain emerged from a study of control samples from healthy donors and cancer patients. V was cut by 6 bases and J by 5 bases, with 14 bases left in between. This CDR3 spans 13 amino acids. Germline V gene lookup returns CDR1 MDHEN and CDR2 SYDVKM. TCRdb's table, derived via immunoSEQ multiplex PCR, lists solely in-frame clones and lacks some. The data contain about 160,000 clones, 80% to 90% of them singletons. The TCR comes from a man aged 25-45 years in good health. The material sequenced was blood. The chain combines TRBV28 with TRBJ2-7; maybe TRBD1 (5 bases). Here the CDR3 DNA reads TGTGCCAGCAGGAGCCAGGGCCTCCACGAGCAGTACTTC. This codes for CASRSQGLHEQYF. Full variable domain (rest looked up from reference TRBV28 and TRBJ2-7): DVKVTQSSRYLVKRTGEKVFLECVQDMDHENMFWYRQDPGLGLRLIYFSYDVKMKEKGDIPEGYSVSREKKERFSLILESASTNQTSMYLCASRSQGLHEQYFGPGTRLTVT.